The clone carrying this TCR beta chain was picked up many times. A much larger clonotype is one base distant, so this may be a read error. TCRdb ran MiXCR on the 5' RACE reads and lists one entry per CDR3 protein. The sample lists fewer than 30,000 distinct CDR3 sequences; around 15% were seen once. This entry comes from a study of neurological immune-mediated disorders. The CDR3 has 13 residues. Trimming stripped 5 bases from V and 3 bases from J, with 10 bases between. The germline V gene has CDR1 GTSNPN and CDR2 SVGIG (reference sequence). This sequence originates from a woman aged 40 to 50 with HTLV-1-associated myelopathy (HAM/TSP). V and J are TRBV30 and TRBJ2-2; D is uncertain. The sequenced material came from PBMCs. The CDR3 region is CAWDWVDTGELFF. The CDR3, as DNA: TGTGCCTGGGACTGGGTGGACACCGGGGAGCTGTTTTTT.